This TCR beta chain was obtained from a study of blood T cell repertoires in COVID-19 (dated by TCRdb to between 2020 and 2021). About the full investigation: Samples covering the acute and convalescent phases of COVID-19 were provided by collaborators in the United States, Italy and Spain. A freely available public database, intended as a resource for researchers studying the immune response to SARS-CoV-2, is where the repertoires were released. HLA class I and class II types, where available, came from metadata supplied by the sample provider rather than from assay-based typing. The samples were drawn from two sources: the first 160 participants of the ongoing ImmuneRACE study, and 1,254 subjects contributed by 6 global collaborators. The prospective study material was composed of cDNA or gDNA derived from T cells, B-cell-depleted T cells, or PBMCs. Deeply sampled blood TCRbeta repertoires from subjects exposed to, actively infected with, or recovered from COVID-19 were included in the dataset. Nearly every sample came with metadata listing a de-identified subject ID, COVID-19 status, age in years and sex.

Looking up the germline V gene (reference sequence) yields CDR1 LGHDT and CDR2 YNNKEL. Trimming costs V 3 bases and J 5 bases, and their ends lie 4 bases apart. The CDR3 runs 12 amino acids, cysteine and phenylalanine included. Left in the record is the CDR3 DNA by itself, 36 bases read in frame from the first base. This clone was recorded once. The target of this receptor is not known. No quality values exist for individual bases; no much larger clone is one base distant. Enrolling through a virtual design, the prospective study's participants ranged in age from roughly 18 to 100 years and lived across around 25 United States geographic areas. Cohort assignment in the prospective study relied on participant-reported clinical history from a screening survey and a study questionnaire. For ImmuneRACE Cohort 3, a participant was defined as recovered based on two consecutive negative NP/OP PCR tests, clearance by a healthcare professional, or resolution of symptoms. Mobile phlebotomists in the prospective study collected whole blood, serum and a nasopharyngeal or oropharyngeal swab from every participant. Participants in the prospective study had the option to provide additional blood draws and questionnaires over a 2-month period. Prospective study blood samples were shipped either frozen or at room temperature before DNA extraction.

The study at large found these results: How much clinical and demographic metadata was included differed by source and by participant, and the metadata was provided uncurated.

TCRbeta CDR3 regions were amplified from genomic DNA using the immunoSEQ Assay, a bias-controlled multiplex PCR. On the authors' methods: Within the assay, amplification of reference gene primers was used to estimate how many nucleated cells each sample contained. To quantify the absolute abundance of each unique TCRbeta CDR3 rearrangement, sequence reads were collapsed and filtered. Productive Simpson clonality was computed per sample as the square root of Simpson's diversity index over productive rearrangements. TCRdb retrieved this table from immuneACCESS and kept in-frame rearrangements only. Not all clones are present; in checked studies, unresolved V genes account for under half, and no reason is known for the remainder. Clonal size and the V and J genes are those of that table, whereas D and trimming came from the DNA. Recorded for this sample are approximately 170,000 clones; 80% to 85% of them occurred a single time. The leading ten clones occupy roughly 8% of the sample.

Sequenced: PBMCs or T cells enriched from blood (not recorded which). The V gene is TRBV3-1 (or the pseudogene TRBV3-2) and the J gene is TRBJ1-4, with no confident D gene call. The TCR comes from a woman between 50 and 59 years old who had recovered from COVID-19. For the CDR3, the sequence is CASSQANEKLFF. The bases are TGTGCCAGCAGCCAGGCCAATGAAAAACTGTTTTTT.